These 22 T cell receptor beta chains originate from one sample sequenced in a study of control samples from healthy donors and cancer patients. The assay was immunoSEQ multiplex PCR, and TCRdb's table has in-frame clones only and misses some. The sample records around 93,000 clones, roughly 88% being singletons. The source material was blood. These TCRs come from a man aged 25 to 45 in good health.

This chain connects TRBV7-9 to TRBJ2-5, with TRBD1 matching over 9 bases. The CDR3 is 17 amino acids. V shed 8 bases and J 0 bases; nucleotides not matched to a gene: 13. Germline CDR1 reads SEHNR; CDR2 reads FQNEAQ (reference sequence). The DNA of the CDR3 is TGTGCCAGCCAAGAGGGGCGGGGACAGGGACACCAAGAGACCCAGTACTTC. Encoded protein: CASQEGRGQGHQETQYF. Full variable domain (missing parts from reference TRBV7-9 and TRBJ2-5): DTGVSQNPRHKITKRGQNVTFRCDPISEHNRLYWYRQTLGQGPEFLTYFQNEAQLEKSRLLSDRFSAERPKGSFSTLEIQRTEQGDSAMYLCASQEGRGQGHQETQYFGPGTRLLVL.

The CDR3: CATSDRLAGDGELFF. The CDR3 bases are TGTGCCACCAGTGATCGACTAGCGGGAGACGGGGAGCTGTTTTTT. This chain joins TRBV24-1 and TRBJ2-2; 12 bases line up with TRBD2. The V gene end was trimmed by 3 bases and the J gene end by 7 bases; junction bases not matched to a gene: 2. Germline V CDR1 and CDR2: KGHDR, SFDVKD. The CDR3 is 15 residues long.

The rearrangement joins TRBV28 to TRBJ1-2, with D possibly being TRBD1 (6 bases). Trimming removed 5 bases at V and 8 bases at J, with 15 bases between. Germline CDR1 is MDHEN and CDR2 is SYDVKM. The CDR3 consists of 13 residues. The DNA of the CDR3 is TGTGCCAGCAGTCGGACAGACCTCTCGGGCTACACCTTC. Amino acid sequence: CASSRTDLSGYTF.

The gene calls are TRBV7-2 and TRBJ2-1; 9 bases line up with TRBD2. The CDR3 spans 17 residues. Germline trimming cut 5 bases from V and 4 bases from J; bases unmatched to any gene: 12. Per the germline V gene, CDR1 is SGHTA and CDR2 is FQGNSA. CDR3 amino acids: CASSPLGSGRNYNEQFF. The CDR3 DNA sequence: TGTGCCAGCAGCCCTCTGGGAAGCGGGAGGAATTACAATGAGCAGTTCTTC.

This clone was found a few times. The CDR3 DNA sequence: TGTGCCAGCAGCTTAGTTGGGGGGCCTTTCGGGGCCAACGTCCTGACTTTC. This encodes CASSLVGGPFGANVLTF. The chain couples TRBV7-9 to TRBJ2-6; D might be TRBD1 or TRBD2, each matching 6 bases. The CDR3 sequence is 17 residues long. V lost 1 base, J lost 4 bases, and 14 bases lay in between. Germline lookup yields CDR1 SEHNR and CDR2 FQNEAQ (reference sequence).

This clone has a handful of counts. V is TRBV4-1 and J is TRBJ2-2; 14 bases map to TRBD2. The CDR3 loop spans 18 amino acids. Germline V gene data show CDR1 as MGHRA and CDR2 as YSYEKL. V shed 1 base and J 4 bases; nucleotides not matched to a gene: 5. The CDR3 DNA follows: TGCGCCAGCAGCCAAGGGGGACTAGCGGGAGTAGGCACCGGGGAGCTGTTTTTT. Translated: CASSQGGLAGVGTGELFF.

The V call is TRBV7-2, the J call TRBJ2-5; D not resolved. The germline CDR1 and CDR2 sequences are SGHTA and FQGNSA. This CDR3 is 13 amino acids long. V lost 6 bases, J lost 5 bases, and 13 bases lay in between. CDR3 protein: CASRPFALETQYF. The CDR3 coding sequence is TGTGCCAGCAGGCCGTTTGCTCTGGAGACCCAGTACTTC.

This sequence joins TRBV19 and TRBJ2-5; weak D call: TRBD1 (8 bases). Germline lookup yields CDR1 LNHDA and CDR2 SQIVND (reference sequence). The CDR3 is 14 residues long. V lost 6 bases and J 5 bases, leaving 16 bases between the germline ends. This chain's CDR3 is CASRRTGGGETQYF. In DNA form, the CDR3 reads TGTGCCAGTAGGCGTACAGGGGGAGGGGAGACCCAGTACTTC.

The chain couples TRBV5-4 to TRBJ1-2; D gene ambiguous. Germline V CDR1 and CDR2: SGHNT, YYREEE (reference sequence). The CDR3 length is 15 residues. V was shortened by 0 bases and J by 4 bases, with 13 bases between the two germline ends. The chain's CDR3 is CASSLAKGGTYGYTF. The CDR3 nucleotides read TGTGCCAGCAGCTTGGCCAAGGGCGGCACCTATGGCTACACCTTC.

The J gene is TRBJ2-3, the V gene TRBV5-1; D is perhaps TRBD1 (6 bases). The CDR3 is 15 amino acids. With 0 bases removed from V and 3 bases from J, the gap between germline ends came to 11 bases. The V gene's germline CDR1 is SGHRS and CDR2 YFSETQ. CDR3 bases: TGCGCCAGCAGCTTGGCCGGACAGCCGACAGATACGCAGTATTTT. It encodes CASSLAGQPTDTQYF.

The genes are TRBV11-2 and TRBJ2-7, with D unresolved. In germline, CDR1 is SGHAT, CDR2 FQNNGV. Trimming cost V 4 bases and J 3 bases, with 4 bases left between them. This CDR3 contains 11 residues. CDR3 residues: CASSYNYEQYF. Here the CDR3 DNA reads TGTGCCAGCAGCTACAACTACGAGCAGTACTTC. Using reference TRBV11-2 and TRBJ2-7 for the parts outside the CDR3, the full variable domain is EAGVAQSPRYKIIEKRQSVAFWCNPISGHATLYWYQQILGQGPKLLIQFQNNGVVDDSQLPKDRFSAERLKGVDSTLKIQPAKLEDSAVYLCASSYNYEQYFGPGTRLTVT.

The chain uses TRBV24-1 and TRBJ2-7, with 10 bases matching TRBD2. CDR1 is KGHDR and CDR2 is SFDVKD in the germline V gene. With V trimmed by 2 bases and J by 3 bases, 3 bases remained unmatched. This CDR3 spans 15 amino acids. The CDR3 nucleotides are TGTGCCACCAGTGATTCCCGGACTAGCGGCTACGAGCAGTACTTC. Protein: CATSDSRTSGYEQYF.

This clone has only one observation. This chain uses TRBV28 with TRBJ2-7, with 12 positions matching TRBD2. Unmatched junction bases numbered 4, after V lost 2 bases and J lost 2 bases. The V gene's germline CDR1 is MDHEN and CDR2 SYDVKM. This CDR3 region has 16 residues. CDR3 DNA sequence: TGTGCCAGCAGTTTACCGACTAGCGGGGGAACCTACGAGCAGTACTTC. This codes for CASSLPTSGGTYEQYF.

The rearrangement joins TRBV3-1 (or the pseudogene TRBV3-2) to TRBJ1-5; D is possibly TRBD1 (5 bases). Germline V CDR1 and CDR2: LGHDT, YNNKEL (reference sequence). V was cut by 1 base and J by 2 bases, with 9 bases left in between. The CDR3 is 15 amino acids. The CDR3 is CASSQGQPGNQPQHF. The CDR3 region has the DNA TGTGCCAGCAGCCAAGGACAGCCCGGCAATCAGCCCCAGCATTTT.

Here the CDR3 reads CASSSRWDWATEAFF. The CDR3, as DNA: TGTGCCAGCAGCTCCAGGTGGGACTGGGCCACTGAAGCTTTCTTT. V and J are TRBV13 and TRBJ1-1; D is perhaps TRBD1 (5 bases). V lost 4 bases and J lost 4, with 16 bases in between. CDR3 size: 15 residues. The germline V gene encodes CDR1 PRHDT and CDR2 FYEKMQ (reference sequence).

The CDR3 nucleotides read TGTGCCAGCAGCAGGAACCAGGGAACGAATTCACCCCTCCACTTT. As protein: CASSRNQGTNSPLHF. This rearrangement joins TRBV7-2 to TRBJ1-6, with D possibly matching TRBD1 (5 bases). V lost 5 bases, J lost 7 bases, and 15 bases lay in between. CDR1 is SGHTA, CDR2 FQGNSA, per germline. This CDR3 region has 15 residues.

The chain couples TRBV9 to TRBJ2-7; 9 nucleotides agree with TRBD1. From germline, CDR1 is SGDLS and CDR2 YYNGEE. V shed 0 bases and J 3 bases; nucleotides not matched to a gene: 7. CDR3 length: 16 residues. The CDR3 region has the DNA TGTGCCAGCAGCGTAGTAGGGGACAGGGAAGTCTACGAGCAGTACTTC. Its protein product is CASSVVGDREVYEQYF.

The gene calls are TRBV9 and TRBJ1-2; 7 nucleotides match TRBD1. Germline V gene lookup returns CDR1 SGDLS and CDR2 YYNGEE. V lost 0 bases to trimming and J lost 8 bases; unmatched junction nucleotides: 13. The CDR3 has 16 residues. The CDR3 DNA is TGTGCCAGCAGCGTAGGCCTACAGGGGACGGCTGAGGGCTACACCTTC. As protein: CASSVGLQGTAEGYTF. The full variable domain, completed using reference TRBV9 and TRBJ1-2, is DSGVTQTPKHLITATGQRVTLRCSPRSGDLSVYWYQQSLDQGLQFLIQYYNGEERAKGNILERFSAQQFPDLHSELNLSSLELGDSALYFCASSVGLQGTAEGYTFGSGTRLTVV.

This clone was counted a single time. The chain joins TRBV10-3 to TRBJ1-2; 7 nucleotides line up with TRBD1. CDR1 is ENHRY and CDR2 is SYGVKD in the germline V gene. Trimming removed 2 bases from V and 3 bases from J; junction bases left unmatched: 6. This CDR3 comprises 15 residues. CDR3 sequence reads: CAISEGRGRDYGYTF. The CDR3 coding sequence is TGTGCCATCAGTGAGGGGAGGGGGCGAGACTATGGCTACACCTTC.

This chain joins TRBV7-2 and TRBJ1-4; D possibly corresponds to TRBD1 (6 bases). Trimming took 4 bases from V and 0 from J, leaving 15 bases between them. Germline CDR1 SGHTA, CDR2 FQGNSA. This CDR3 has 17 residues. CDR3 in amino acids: CASSSLAGAATNEKLFF. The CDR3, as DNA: TGTGCCAGCAGCTCACTAGCGGGGGCAGCAACTAATGAAAAACTGTTTTTT.

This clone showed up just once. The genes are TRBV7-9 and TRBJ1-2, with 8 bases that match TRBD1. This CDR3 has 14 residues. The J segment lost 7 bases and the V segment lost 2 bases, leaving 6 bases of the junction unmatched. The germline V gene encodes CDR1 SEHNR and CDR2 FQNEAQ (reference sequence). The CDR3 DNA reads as TGTGCCAGCAGCTTAACGGGACAGGCTCTTGGCTACACCTTC. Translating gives CASSLTGQALGYTF. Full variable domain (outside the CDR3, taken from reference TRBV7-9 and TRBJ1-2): DTGVSQNPRHKITKRGQNVTFRCDPISEHNRLYWYRQTLGQGPEFLTYFQNEAQLEKSRLLSDRFSAERPKGSFSTLEIQRTEQGDSAMYLCASSLTGQALGYTFGSGTRLTVV.

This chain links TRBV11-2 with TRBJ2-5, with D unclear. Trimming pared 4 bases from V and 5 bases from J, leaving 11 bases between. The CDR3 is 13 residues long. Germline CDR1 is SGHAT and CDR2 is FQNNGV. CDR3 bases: TGTGCCAGCAGCTCCTACTTTACGGAGACCCAGTACTTC. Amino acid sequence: CASSSYFTETQYF.